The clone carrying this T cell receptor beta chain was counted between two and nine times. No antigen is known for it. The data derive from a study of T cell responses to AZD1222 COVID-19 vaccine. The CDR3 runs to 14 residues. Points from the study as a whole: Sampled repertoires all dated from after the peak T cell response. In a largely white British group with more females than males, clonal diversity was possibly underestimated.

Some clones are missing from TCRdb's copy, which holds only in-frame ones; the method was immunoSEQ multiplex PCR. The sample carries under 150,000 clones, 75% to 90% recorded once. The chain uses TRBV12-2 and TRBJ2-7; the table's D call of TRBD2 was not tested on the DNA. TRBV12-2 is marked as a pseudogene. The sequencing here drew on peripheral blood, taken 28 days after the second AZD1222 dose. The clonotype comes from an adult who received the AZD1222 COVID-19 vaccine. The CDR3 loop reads CASRPQRACYEQYV. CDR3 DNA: TGTGCAAGTCGCCCCCAGCGGGCCTGCTACGAGCAGTACGTC.